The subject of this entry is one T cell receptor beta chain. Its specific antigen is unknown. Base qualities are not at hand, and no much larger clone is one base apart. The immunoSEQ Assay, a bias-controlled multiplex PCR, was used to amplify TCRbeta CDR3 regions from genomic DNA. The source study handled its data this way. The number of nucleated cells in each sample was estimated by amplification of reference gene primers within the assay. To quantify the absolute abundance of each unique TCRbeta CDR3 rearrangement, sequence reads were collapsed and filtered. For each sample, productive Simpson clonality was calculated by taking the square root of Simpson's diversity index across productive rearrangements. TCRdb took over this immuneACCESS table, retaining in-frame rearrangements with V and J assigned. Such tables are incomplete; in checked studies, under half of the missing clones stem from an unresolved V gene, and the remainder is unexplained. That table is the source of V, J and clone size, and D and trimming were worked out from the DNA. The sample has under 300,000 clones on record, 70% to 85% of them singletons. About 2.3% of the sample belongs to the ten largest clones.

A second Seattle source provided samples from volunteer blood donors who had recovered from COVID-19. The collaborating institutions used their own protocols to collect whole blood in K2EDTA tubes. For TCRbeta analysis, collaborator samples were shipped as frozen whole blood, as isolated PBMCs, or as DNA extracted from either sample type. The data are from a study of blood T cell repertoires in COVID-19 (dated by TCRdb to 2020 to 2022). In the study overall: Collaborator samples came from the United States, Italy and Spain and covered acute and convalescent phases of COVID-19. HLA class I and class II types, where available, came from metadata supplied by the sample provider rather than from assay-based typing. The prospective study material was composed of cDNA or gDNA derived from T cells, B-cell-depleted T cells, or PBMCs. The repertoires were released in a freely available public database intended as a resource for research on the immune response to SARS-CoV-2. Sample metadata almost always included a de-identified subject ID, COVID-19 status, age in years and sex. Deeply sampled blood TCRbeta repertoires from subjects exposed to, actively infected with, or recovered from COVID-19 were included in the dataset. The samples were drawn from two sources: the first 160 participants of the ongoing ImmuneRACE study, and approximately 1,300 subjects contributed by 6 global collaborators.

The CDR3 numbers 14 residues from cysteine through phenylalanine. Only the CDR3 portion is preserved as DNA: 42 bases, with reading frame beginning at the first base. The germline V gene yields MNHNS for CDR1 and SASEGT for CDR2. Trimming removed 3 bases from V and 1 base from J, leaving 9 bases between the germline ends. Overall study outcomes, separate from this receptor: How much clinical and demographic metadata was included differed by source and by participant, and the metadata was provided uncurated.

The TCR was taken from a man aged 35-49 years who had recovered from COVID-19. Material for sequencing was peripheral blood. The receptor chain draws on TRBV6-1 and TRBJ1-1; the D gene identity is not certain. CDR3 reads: CASSDSRGNTEAFF. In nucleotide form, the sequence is TGTGCCAGCAGTGATTCCCGGGGGAACACTGAAGCTTTCTTT.